The 6 T cell receptor beta chains below come from one sample, sequenced in a study of cytomegalovirus exposure and HLA in healthy donors. PCR employed 60 Vbeta and 13 Jbeta primers. Assay: immunoSEQ multiplex PCR; the TCRdb copy retains only in-frame clones and omits some. The table has 200,000 or so clones, roughly four fifths seen once; the top ten hold 2.7%. The sequenced material came from PBMCs. The source of these receptors is a woman in her thirties or forties in good health and CMV-seronegative.

V and J are TRBV19 and TRBJ2-3; 7 positions match TRBD1. J lost 5 bases, V lost 4 bases, and 6 bases had no gene match. The CDR3 is 14 residues long. The V gene's germline CDR1 is LNHDA and CDR2 SQIVND (reference sequence). The CDR3 here is CASSKGTAGDTQYF. CDR3 DNA sequence: TGTGCCAGTAGTAAGGGGACAGCTGGAGATACGCAGTATTTT.

A note on this clone: Other nucleotide sequences from this sample produce the same CDR3. The V and J genes are TRBV9 and TRBJ2-7; 10 bases fit TRBD2. V dropped 0 bases and J dropped 5; count of bases not matched to a gene: 5. The CDR3 runs 15 residues. Germline loops: CDR1 SGDLS, CDR2 YYNGEE. The CDR3 DNA sequence: TGTGCCAGCAGCGTAGGCGGGCTAGCGGGAGACGAGCAGTACTTC. Protein product: CASSVGGLAGDEQYF.

This clone was seen a few times. Written as DNA, the CDR3 is TGTGCCAGCAGCTTGGGTGGGGCGGCAGGGAAGTATGATGGCTACACCTTC. Translating gives CASSLGGAAGKYDGYTF. This chain links TRBV7-2 with TRBJ1-2, with D perhaps matching TRBD1 (5 bases). CDR3 length: 17 amino acids. Germline CDR1 SGHTA, CDR2 FQGNSA. V was trimmed by 3 bases and J by 6 bases, leaving 23 bases between them. Combining the CDR3 with reference TRBV7-2 and TRBJ1-2 gives the whole variable domain GAGVSQSPSNKVTEKGKDVELRCDPISGHTALYWYRQSLGQGLEFLIYFQGNSAPDKSGLPSDRFSAERTGGSVSTLTIQRTQQEDSAVYLCASSLGGAAGKYDGYTFGSGTRLTVV.

This clone was detected once. The chain recombines TRBV11-2 with TRBJ2-7; 7 bases line up with TRBD2. This CDR3 contains 15 residues. The germline V gene has CDR1 SGHAT and CDR2 FQNNGV. V was clipped by 4 bases and J by 1 base; unmatched bases: 7. Here the CDR3 reads CASSSGPSGSYEQYF. The CDR3 DNA is TGTGCCAGCAGCTCCGGGCCTAGCGGTTCCTACGAGCAGTACTTC.

The chain couples TRBV7-9 to TRBJ2-1, with 8 bases aligning to TRBD1. The CDR3 spans 17 residues. In germline, CDR1 is SEHNR, CDR2 FQNEAQ (reference sequence). Trimming removed 1 base from V and 6 bases from J; junction bases left unmatched: 11. The CDR3 DNA sequence: TGTGCCAGCAGCTTAGGCCGGGGGTCAGGGGGCCCCAATGAGCAGTTCTTC. The encoded protein is CASSLGRGSGGPNEQFF.

The CDR3 loop is CASSGPFGQSNTEAFF. The CDR3 DNA sequence: TGTGCCAGTAGCGGACCGTTCGGACAGTCGAACACTGAAGCTTTCTTT. The chain couples TRBV19 to TRBJ1-1, with D possibly TRBD1 on 6 matching bases. V shed 6 bases and J shed 1 base, with 18 bases lying between them. Germline V lookup: CDR1 LNHDA, CDR2 SQIVND (reference sequence). The CDR3 consists of 16 residues.